These T cell receptor beta chains were read from a single sample in a study of T cell responses to AZD1222 COVID-19 vaccine. The method was immunoSEQ multiplex PCR; TCRdb's version includes in-frame clones alone and lacks a portion of them. This sample has around 100,000 clones, with 87% found just once. Sequencing was performed on peripheral blood, taken on day 0 of MenACWY control vaccination. Receptors originate from an adult in good health. Both conserved end residues are trimmed from each CDR3. The order of the fields is D gene, V gene, J gene, CDR3 protein. D genes are given only for firm matches.

d_gene: TRBD1; v_gene: TRBV25-1; j_gene: TRBJ2-4; CDR3aa: ASSESVTGVRHIQY
d_gene: TRBD1; v_gene: TRBV19; j_gene: TRBJ1-1; CDR3aa: ASSIRDRVGTEAF
d_gene: NA; v_gene: TRBV14; j_gene: TRBJ1-1; CDR3aa: ASSQDWGPGGRDTEAF
d_gene: NA; v_gene: TRBV13; j_gene: TRBJ2-7; CDR3aa: ASSLGTLGY
d_gene: NA; v_gene: TRBV6-6; j_gene: TRBJ1-1; CDR3aa: ASSYSDGEAF
d_gene: NA; v_gene: TRBV3-1/TRBV3-2; j_gene: TRBJ2-7; CDR3aa: ASSLGTTSYEQY
d_gene: TRBD1; v_gene: TRBV28; j_gene: TRBJ1-3; CDR3aa: ASSSQGESGNTIY
d_gene: NA; v_gene: TRBV21-1; j_gene: TRBJ1-6; CDR3aa: ASSGVGPFHSPLH
d_gene: TRBD2; v_gene: TRBV7-2; j_gene: TRBJ2-3; CDR3aa: ASSLGAGGPDTQY
d_gene: NA; v_gene: TRBV5-1; j_gene: TRBJ1-1; CDR3aa: ASSLGPGDTEAF
d_gene: NA; v_gene: TRBV6-5; j_gene: TRBJ1-6; CDR3aa: ASRGAGHSPLH
d_gene: NA; v_gene: TRBV11-3; j_gene: TRBJ2-3; CDR3aa: ASSLVRGGRNYIMDTQY
d_gene: TRBD1; v_gene: TRBV6-1; j_gene: TRBJ1-5; CDR3aa: ASSYGQGYQPQH
d_gene: TRBD2; v_gene: TRBV5-8; j_gene: TRBJ2-1; CDR3aa: ASSLALALAGSPPYNEQF
d_gene: NA; v_gene: TRBV5-5; j_gene: TRBJ2-7; CDR3aa: ASSYRDEQY
d_gene: TRBD2; v_gene: TRBV9; j_gene: TRBJ2-1; CDR3aa: ASSAVKASGRNEQF
d_gene: NA; v_gene: TRBV7-8; j_gene: TRBJ2-1; CDR3aa: ASSLVRGSRGNEQF
d_gene: NA; v_gene: TRBV14; j_gene: TRBJ1-3; CDR3aa: ASSHRAGNTIY
d_gene: NA; v_gene: TRBV5-1; j_gene: TRBJ2-3; CDR3aa: ASSLERSTDTQY
d_gene: TRBD1; v_gene: TRBV19; j_gene: TRBJ1-2; CDR3aa: ASSIPGTGLGYT
d_gene: NA; v_gene: TRBV9; j_gene: TRBJ2-3; CDR3aa: ASSVRGYGARESDTQY
d_gene: NA; v_gene: TRBV24-1; j_gene: TRBJ1-4; CDR3aa: ATSTGATNEKLF
d_gene: NA; v_gene: TRBV4-3; j_gene: TRBJ2-3; CDR3aa: ASSQGGGRTDTQY
d_gene: NA; v_gene: TRBV10-3; j_gene: TRBJ1-2; CDR3aa: AISESPGPNYGYT
d_gene: NA; v_gene: TRBV12-3/TRBV12-4; j_gene: TRBJ1-1; CDR3aa: ASRGGTEAF
d_gene: NA; v_gene: TRBV5-1; j_gene: TRBJ2-1; CDR3aa: ASSLMGVLANEQF
d_gene: NA; v_gene: TRBV13; j_gene: TRBJ2-1; CDR3aa: ASSPVGGGHNEQF
d_gene: NA; v_gene: TRBV4-3; j_gene: TRBJ2-7; CDR3aa: ASSQGARGIYEQY
d_gene: NA; v_gene: TRBV28; j_gene: TRBJ2-6; CDR3aa: ASRFSGANVLT
d_gene: TRBD1; v_gene: TRBV30; j_gene: TRBJ2-2; CDR3aa: AWSREGGRLTELF
d_gene: NA; v_gene: TRBV9; j_gene: TRBJ1-4; CDR3aa: ASSPRQDVGEKLF
d_gene: TRBD1; v_gene: TRBV18; j_gene: TRBJ2-5; CDR3aa: ASSPETQGAGQTQY
d_gene: NA; v_gene: TRBV3-1/TRBV3-2; j_gene: TRBJ1-4; CDR3aa: ASSQDTGRANEKLF
d_gene: NA; v_gene: TRBV30; j_gene: TRBJ2-5; CDR3aa: AWNVGAETQY
d_gene: TRBD1; v_gene: TRBV6-1; j_gene: TRBJ1-2; CDR3aa: ASSMDRNYGYT
d_gene: TRBD2; v_gene: TRBV7-2; j_gene: TRBJ2-7; CDR3aa: ASSRGLAGGTEQY
d_gene: TRBD1; v_gene: TRBV6-5; j_gene: TRBJ1-3; CDR3aa: ASSYAGGSGNTIY
d_gene: NA; v_gene: TRBV20-1; j_gene: TRBJ1-2; CDR3aa: SVQRGWGYT
d_gene: NA; v_gene: TRBV5-1; j_gene: TRBJ2-7; CDR3aa: ASSLGGYEQY
d_gene: NA; v_gene: TRBV28; j_gene: TRBJ2-1; CDR3aa: ASSLLGVSEQF